One T cell receptor beta chain is described in this entry. Distinct nucleotide sequences in the sample also encode this CDR3. The data belong to a study of blood T cell repertoires in COVID-19. V lost 1 base and J 4 bases, leaving 7 bases between the germline ends. Germline loops: CDR1 SGHTA, CDR2 FQGNSA. This CDR3 contains 13 residues. In the authors' methods: Amplifying reference gene primers gave estimates of nucleated cell counts. Repertoires were generated with immunoSEQ multiplex PCR, while TCRdb's copy carries only in-frame clones and drops some. The DNA was the basis for D and trimming; V, J and clone size are from that table. This sample has 200,000 to 250,000 clones, with around 80% found just once.

The J gene is TRBJ1-1, the V gene TRBV7-2, with D possibly being TRBD1 (5 bases). Sample: peripheral blood. This clonotype originated in an elderly woman with acute or convalescent COVID-19. The DNA of the CDR3 is TGTGCCAGCAGCTTAGGCAGGGCCACTGAAGCTTTCTTT. This sequence encodes CASSLGRATEAFF.